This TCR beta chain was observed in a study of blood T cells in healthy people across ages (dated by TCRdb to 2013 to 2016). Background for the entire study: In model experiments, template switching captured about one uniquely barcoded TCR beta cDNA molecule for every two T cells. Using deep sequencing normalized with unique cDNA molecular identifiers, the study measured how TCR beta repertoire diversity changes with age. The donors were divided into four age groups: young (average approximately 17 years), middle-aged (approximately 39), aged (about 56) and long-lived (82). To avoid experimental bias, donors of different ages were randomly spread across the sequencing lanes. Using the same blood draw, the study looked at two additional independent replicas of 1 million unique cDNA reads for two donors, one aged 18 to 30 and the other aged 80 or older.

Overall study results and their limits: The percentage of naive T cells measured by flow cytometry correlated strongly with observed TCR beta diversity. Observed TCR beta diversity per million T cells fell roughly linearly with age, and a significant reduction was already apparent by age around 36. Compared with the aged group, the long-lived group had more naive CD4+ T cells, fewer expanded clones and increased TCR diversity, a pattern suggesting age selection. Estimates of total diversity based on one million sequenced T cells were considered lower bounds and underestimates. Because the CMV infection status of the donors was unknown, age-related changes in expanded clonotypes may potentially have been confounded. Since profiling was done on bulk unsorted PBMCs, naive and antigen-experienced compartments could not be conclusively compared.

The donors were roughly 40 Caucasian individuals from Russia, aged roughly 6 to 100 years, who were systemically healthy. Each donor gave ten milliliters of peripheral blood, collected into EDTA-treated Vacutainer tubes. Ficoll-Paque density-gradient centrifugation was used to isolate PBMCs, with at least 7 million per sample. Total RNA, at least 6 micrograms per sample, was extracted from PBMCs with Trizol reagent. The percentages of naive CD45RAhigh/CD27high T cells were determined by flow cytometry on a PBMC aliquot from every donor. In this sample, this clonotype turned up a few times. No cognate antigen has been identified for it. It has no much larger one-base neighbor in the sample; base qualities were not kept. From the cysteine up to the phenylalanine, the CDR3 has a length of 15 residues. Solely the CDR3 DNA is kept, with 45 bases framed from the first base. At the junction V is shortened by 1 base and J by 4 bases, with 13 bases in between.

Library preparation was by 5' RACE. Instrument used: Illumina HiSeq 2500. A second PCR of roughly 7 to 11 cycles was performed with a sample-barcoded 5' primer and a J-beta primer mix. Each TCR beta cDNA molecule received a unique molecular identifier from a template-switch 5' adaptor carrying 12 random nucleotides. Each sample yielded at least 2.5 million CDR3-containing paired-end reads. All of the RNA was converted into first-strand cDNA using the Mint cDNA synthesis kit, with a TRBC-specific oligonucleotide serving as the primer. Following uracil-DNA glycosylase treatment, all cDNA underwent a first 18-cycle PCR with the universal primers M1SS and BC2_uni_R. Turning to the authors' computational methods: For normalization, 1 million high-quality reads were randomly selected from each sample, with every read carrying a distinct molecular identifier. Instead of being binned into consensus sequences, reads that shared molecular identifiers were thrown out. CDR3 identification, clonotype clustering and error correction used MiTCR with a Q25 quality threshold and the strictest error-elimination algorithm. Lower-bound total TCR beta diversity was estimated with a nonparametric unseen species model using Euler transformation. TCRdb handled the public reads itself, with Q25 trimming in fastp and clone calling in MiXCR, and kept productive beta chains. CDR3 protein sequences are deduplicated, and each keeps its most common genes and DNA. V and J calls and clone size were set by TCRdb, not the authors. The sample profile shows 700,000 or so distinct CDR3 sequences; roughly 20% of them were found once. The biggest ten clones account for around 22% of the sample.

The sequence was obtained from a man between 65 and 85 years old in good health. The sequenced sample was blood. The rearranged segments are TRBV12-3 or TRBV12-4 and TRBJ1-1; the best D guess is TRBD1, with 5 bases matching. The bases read TGTGCCAGCAGTTTAGACGCTGGGGCGTCCACTGAAGCTTTCTTT. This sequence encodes CASSLDAGASTEAFF.